One TCR beta chain is described in this entry. What it recognizes is unknown. This sample stems from a study of blood T cells in healthy people across ages. General study findings and limits: Per million T cells, the diversity of TCR beta decreased roughly linearly as age advanced. Using unsorted PBMCs precluded a conclusive naive versus antigen-experienced comparison.

A second PCR of 7 to 11 cycles used a sample-barcoded 5' primer and a J-beta primer mix. MiXCR, applied by TCRdb to the 5' RACE reads, yields one record per CDR3 protein. Of over 1.5 million distinct CDR3 sequences listed, less than 50% are singletons. The ends lost 0 bases at V and 7 bases at J; junction bases unmatched: 7. The CDR3 totals 16 residues. Germline V gene lookup returns CDR1 ENHRY and CDR2 SYGVKD. The TCR was taken from a woman aged 40 to 55 in good health. The chain is built from TRBV10-3 and TRBJ2-7; 12 bases match TRBD2. The sample comprised blood. CDR3 protein: CAISESLAGGLNEQYF. The CDR3 DNA follows: TGTGCCATCAGTGAGTCGCTAGCGGGGGGGCTCAATGAGCAGTACTTC.